These 8 T cell receptor beta chains were all obtained from the same sample, sequenced in a study of monozygotic twins with inflammatory bowel disease. For each CDR3 protein, TCRdb gives one entry from its re-call of the 5' RACE reads, without DNA. The sample has 300,000 to 400,000 distinct CDR3 sequences. Sequencing was done on a sample of blood. Receptor source: a human donor with ulcerative colitis or Crohn's disease, or a healthy co-twin of an affected twin (not recorded which).

This chain connects TRBV7-3 to TRBJ2-1; lacking DNA, the TRBD1 call made by TCRdb goes unchecked. There are 14 residues in the CDR3. Germline CDR1 is SGHTA and CDR2 is FQGTGA. The CDR3 protein is CASSQTGTYNEQFF.

The gene calls are TRBV7-9 and TRBJ2-6; no DNA is available, so the TRBD1 call from TCRdb remains unchecked. The CDR3 runs to 16 residues. Germline CDR1 is SEHNR and CDR2 is FQNEAQ (reference sequence). The chain's CDR3 is CASSPRQGAGANVLTF.

This chain uses TRBV28 with TRBJ2-7; TCRdb's D call of TRBD1 is untestable without DNA. The CDR3 runs to 13 residues. The V gene's germline CDR1 is MDHEN and CDR2 SYDVKM. CDR3 residues: CASSLHARYEQYF.

The rearrangement joins TRBV20-1 to TRBJ2-7; TCRdb indicates TRBD1, and absent DNA this call remains unverified. The CDR3 extends over 14 amino acids. From germline, CDR1 is DFQATT and CDR2 SNEGSKA (reference sequence). The chain's CDR3 is CSAIPDSGAYEQYF.

The J gene is TRBJ1-6, the V gene TRBV7-2. Germline values: CDR1 SGHTA, CDR2 FQGNSA. The CDR3 extends over 12 amino acids. The CDR3: CASSLVPSPLHF.

The rearrangement joins TRBV12-3 or TRBV12-4 to TRBJ2-3; the TCRdb D gene call, TRBD2, has no DNA to confirm it. This CDR3 has 12 residues. CDR3 sequence reads: CASNLSGDTQYF.

J is TRBJ2-2 and V is TRBV24-1; the D call from TCRdb, TRBD1, cannot be confirmed without DNA. This CDR3 spans 14 amino acids. The germline gives CDR1 KGHDR, CDR2 SFDVKD. CDR3 protein: CATSGTGRTGELFF.

The chain is built from TRBV28 and TRBJ2-5; TCRdb reports TRBD1, a call that lacks DNA to check it against. The CDR3 contains 15 residues. Germline V CDR1 and CDR2: MDHEN, SYDVKM. The chain's CDR3 is CASSLLGRRGETQYF.